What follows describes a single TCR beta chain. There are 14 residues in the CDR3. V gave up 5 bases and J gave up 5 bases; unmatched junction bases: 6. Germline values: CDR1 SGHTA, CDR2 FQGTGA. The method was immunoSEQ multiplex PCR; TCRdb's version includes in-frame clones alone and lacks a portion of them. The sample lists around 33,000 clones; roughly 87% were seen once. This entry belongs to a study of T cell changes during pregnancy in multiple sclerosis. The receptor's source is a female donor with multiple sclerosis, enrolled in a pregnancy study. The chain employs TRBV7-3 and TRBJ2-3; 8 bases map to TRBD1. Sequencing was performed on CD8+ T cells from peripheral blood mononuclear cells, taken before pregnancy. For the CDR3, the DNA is TGTGCCAGCAGCGCCACACAGGGGGAAGATACGCAGTATTTT. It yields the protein CASSATQGEDTQYF.